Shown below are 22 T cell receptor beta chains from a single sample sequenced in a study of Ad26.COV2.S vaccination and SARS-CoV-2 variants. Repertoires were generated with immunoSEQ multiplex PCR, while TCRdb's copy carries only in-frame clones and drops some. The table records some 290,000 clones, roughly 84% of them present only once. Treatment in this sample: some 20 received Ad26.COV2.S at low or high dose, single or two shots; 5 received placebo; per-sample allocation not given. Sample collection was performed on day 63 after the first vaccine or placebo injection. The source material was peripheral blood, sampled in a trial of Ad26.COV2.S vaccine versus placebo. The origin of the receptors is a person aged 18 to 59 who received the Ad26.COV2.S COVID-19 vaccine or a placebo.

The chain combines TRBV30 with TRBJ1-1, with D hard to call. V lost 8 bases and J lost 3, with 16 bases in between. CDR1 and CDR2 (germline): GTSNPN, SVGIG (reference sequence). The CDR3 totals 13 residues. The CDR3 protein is CAGGLAVDTEAFF. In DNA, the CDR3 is TGTGCCGGAGGGCTGGCAGTGGACACTGAAGCTTTCTTT.

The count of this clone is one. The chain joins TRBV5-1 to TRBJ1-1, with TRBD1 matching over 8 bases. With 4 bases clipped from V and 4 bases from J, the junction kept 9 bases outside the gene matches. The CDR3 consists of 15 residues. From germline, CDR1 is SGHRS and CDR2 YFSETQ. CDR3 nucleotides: TGCGCCAGCAGCAAAGGACAGGGCTGGAGCACTGAAGCTTTCTTT. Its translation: CASSKGQGWSTEAFF.

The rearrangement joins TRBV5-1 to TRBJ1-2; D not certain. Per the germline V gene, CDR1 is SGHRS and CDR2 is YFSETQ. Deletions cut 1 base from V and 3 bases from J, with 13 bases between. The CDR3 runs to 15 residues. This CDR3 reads CASSLSHGRDYGYTF. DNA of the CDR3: TGCGCCAGCAGCTTGTCCCACGGACGGGACTATGGCTACACCTTC.

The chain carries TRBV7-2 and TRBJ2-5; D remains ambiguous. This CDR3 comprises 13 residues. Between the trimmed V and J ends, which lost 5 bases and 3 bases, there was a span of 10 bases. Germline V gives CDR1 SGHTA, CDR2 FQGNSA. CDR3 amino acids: CASSLVDEETQYF. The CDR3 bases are TGTGCCAGCAGCCTTGTTGACGAAGAGACCCAGTACTTC.

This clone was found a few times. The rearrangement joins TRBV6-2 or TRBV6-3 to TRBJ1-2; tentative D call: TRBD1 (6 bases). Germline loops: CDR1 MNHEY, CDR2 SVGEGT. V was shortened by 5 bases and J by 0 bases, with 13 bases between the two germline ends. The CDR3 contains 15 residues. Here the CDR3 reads CASSRQVYSNYGYTF. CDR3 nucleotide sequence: TGTGCCAGCAGTCGACAGGTGTACTCTAACTATGGCTACACCTTC.

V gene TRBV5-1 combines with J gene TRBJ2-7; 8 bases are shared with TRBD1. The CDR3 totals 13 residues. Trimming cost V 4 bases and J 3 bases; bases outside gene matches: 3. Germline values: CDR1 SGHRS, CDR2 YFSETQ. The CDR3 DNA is TGCGCCAGCAGCCCGGGACAGGACTACGAGCAGTACTTC. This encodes CASSPGQDYEQYF.

This chain's CDR3 is CAISELDMNQPQHF. In DNA, the CDR3 is TGTGCCATCAGTGAGCTTGACATGAATCAGCCCCAGCATTTT. The chain recombines TRBV10-3 with TRBJ1-5; D gene uncertain. The CDR3 is 14 residues long. V dropped 2 bases and J dropped 4 bases, with 9 bases sitting between them. Germline values: CDR1 ENHRY, CDR2 SYGVKD.

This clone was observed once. The CDR3 DNA sequence: TGTGCCAGCAGCCAAGACGGGCCGACCAACAGGGGAAACACCATATATTTT. It yields the protein CASSQDGPTNRGNTIYF. This chain connects TRBV4-2 to TRBJ1-3; maybe TRBD1 (5 bases). Germline loops: CDR1 LGHNA, CDR2 YNFKEQ. Trimming removed 0 bases from V and 4 bases from J, with 16 bases in between. The CDR3 runs to 17 residues.

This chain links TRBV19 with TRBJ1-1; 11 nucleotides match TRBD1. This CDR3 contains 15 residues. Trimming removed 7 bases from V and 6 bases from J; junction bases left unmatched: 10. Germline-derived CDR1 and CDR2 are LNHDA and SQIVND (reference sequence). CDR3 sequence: CASKRSGQGEAEAFF. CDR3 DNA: TGTGCCAGTAAACGGTCGGGACAGGGGGAGGCTGAAGCTTTCTTT. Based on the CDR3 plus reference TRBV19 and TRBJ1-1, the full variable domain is DGGITQSPKYLFRKEGQNVTLSCEQNLNHDAMYWYRQDPGQGLRLIYYSQIVNDFQKGDIAEGYSVSREKKESFPLTVTSAQKNPTAFYLCASKRSGQGEAEAFFGQGTRLTVV.

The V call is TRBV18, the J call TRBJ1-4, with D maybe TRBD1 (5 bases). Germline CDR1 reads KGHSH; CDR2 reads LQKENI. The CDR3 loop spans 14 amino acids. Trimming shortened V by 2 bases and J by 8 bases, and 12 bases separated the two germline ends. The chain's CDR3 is CASSPKAGTEKLFF. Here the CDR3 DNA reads TGTGCCAGCTCACCAAAGGCAGGGACCGAAAAACTGTTTTTT.

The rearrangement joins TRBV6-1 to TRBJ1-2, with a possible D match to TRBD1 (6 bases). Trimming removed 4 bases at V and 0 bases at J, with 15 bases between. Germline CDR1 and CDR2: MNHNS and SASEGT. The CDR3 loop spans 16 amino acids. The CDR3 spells CASSVTGSYANYGYTF. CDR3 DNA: TGTGCCAGCAGTGTGACAGGCTCCTACGCTAACTATGGCTACACCTTC.

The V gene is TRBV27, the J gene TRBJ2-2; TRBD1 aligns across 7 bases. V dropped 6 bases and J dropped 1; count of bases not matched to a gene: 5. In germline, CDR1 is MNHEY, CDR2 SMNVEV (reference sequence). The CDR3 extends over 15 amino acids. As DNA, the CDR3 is TGTGCCAGCAGGGAGGCAGGGGGGAACACCGGGGAGCTGTTTTTT. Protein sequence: CASREAGGNTGELFF.

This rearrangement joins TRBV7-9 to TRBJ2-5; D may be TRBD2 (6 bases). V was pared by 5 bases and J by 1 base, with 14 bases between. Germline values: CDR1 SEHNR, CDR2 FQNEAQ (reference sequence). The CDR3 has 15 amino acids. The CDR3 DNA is TGTGCCAGCAGCCTATGGGGGGAGTTCCAAGAGACCCAGTACTTC. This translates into CASSLWGEFQETQYF.

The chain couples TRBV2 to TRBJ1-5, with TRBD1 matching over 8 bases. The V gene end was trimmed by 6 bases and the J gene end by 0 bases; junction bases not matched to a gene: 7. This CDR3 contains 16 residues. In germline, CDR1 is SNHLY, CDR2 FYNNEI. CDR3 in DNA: TGTGCCAGCAGCGGGACAGGATTGAATAGCAATCAGCCCCAGCATTTT. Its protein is CASSGTGLNSNQPQHF.

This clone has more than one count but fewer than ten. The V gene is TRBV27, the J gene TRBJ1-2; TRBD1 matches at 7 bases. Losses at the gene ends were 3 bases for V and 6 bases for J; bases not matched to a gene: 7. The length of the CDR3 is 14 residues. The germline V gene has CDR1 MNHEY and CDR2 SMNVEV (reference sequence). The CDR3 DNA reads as TGTGCCAGCAGTTTTAAAGGGCAGGGGGATGGCTACACCTTC. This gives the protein CASSFKGQGDGYTF.

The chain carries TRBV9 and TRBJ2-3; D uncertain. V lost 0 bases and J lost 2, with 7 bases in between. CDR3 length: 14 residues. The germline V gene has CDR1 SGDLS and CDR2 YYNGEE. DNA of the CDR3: TGTGCCAGCAGCGTAGTAGGAAACACAGATACGCAGTATTTT. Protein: CASSVVGNTDTQYF. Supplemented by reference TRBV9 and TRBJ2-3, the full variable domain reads DSGVTQTPKHLITATGQRVTLRCSPRSGDLSVYWYQQSLDQGLQFLIQYYNGEERAKGNILERFSAQQFPDLHSELNLSSLELGDSALYFCASSVVGNTDTQYFGPGTRLTVL.

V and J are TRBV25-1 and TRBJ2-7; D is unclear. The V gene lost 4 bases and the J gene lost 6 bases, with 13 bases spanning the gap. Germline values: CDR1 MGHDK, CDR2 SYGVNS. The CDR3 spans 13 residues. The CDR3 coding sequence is TGTGCCAGCAGTGTCACAAATGGGGTCGAGCAGTACTTC. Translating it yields CASSVTNGVEQYF.

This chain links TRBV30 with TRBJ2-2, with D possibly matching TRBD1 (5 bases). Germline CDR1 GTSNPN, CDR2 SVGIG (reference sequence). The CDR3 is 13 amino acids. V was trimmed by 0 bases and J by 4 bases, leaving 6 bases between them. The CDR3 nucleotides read TGTGCCTGGAGTGTGGGGCCCACCGGGGAGCTGTTTTTT. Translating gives CAWSVGPTGELFF.

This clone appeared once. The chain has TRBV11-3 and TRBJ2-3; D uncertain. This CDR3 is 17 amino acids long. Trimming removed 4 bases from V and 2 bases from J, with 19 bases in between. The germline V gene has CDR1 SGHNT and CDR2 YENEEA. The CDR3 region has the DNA TGTGCCAGCAGCTGGCCCCGACACCTTATACCCACAGATACGCAGTATTTT. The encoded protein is CASSWPRHLIPTDTQYF.

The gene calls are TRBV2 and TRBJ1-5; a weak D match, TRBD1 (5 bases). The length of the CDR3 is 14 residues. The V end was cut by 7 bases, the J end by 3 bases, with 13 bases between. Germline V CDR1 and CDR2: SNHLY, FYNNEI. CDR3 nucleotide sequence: TGTGCCAGCAAGAGGGGCGAGAACAATCAGCCCCAGCATTTT. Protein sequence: CASKRGENNQPQHF.

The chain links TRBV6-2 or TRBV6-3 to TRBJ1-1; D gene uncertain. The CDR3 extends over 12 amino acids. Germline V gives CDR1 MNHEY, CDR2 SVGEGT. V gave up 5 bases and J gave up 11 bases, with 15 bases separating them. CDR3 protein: CASSATSTGAFF. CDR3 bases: TGTGCCAGCAGTGCGACCTCCACTGGGGCTTTCTTT.

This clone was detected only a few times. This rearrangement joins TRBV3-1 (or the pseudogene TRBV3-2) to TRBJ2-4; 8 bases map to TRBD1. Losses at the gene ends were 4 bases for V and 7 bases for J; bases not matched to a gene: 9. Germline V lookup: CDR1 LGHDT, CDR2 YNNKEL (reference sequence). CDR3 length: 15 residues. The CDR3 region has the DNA TGTGCCAGCAGCCTGGTTGGGGACAGGTGGAACATTCAGTACTTC. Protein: CASSLVGDRWNIQYF.